This T cell receptor (beta chain) is drawn from a study of blood T cell repertoires in COVID-19 (dated by TCRdb to the early 2020s). With regard to the full study: The collaborator samples originated in the United States, Italy and Spain and spanned the acute and convalescent phases of COVID-19. The samples were drawn from the first 160 participants of the ongoing ImmuneRACE study and from 1,254 subjects provided by 6 global collaborators. The repertoires were released in a freely available public database meant as a resource for research on the immune response to SARS-CoV-2. The sample metadata nearly always contained a de-identified subject ID, COVID-19 status, age in years and sex. The prospective study material was composed of cDNA or gDNA derived from T cells, B-cell-depleted T cells, or PBMCs. Where available, HLA class I and class II types were taken from metadata supplied by the sample provider and were not determined by assay-based typing. Deeply sampled blood TCRbeta repertoires from subjects exposed to, actively infected with, or recovered from COVID-19 were included in the dataset.

The full study reports these points: Clinical and demographic metadata were provided uncurated, with the amount varying by source and participant.

The immunoSEQ Assay, a bias-controlled multiplex PCR, was used to amplify TCRbeta CDR3 regions from genomic DNA. The authors' analysis ran thus. Within the assay, amplification of reference gene primers was used to estimate how many nucleated cells each sample contained. To quantify the absolute abundance of each unique TCRbeta CDR3 rearrangement, sequence reads were collapsed and filtered. For each sample, productive Simpson clonality was calculated by taking the square root of Simpson's diversity index across productive rearrangements. TCRdb stores this immuneACCESS table with in-frame sequences only. Part of the clones is absent; in the studies checked, under half of the shortfall reflects unresolved V genes, and no reason is known for the rest. V, J and clone size are those of that table, while D and trimming were read from the DNA. The sample profile shows 150,000 to 200,000 clones; about four fifths of them were found once. The top ten constitute more than 11% of the sample.

At the junction V is shortened by 4 bases and J by 7 bases; bases outside the gene matches: 7. The CDR3 goes from the cysteine to the phenylalanine over 15 residues. The kept DNA is CDR3 alone, 45 bases in frame from the first base. CDR1 and CDR2 are read off the germline V gene as SGHRS and YFSETQ. Each collaborating institution followed its own protocols to collect whole blood in K2EDTA tubes. For TCRbeta analysis, collaborator samples were shipped as frozen whole blood, as isolated PBMCs, or as DNA extracted from either sample type. Details on this clone: The clone's antigen remains unknown. Base qualities are not at hand, and no much larger clone is one base apart.

Sequencing was done on a sample of peripheral blood. The TCR was taken from a woman over 75 with acute or convalescent COVID-19. The rearrangement joined TRBV5-1 to TRBJ2-2; TRBD2 matches 10 bases in the middle. The bases are TGCGCCAGCAGCCTAACTAGCGGGATAGGCGGGGAGCTGTTTTTT. This codes for CASSLTSGIGGELFF.